This T cell receptor (beta chain) was sequenced in a study of cytomegalovirus exposure and HLA in healthy donors. Study results and caveats: 164 TCR beta chains were listed as cytomegalovirus-associated. Later genetic work tied a missense DCLRE1C variant to beta-chain V and J trimming.

Use of 60 Vbeta and 13 Jbeta primers characterized the PCR. Measured with immunoSEQ multiplex PCR; TCRdb has only the in-frame clones, and not every one. The sample shows approximately 150,000 clones, 65% to 85% of them seen only once. Points on this clone: Its specificity is unknown.

After removal of 4 bases from V and 4 bases from J, the junction contained 4 bases not matched to a gene. CDR1 SGHDT and CDR2 YYEEEE come from the germline V gene. The CDR3 spans 14 residues. The chain recombines TRBV5-6 with TRBJ2-7, with 11 nucleotides matching TRBD1. Sequencing was performed on PBMCs. The clonotype originates from a young woman in good health and CMV-seropositive. CDR3 DNA sequence: TGTGCCAGCAGCAAGGACAGGGGGCGATACGAGCAGTACTTC. Protein sequence: CASSKDRGRYEQYF.